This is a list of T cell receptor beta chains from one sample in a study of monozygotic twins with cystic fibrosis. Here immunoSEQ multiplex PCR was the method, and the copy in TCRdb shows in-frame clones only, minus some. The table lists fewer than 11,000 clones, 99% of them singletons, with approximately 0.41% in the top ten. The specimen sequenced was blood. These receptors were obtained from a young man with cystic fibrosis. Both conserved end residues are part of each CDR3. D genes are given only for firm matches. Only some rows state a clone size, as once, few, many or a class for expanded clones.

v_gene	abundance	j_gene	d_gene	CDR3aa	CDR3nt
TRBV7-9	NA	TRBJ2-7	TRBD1	CASSSTGFYEQYF	TGTGCCAGCAGCTCGACAGGGTTCTACGAGCAGTACTTC
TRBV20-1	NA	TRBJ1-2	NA	CSARDGYGYTF	TGCAGTGCCCGGGACGGCTATGGCTACACCTTC
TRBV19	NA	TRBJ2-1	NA	CASSIRPRNNEQFF	TGTGCCAGTAGTATAAGGCCCCGCAACAATGAGCAGTTCTTC
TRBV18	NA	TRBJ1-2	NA	CASSPQPDLYGYTF	TGTGCCAGCTCACCACAGCCCGACCTTTATGGCTACACCTTC
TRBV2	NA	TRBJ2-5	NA	CASSELGSQETQYF	TGTGCCAGCAGTGAATTAGGCAGTCAAGAGACCCAGTACTTC
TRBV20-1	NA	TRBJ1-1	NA	CSASVQAEAFF	TGCAGTGCTAGTGTACAGGCCGAAGCTTTCTTT
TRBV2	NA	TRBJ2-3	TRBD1	CASRVGQGADTQYF	TGTGCCAGCAGGGTGGGACAGGGGGCAGATACGCAGTATTTT
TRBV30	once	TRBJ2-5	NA	CAWRGLSETQYF	TGTGCCTGGAGGGGGTTGTCAGAGACCCAGTACTTC
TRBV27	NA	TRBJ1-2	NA	CASSQTSGDYTF	TGTGCCAGCAGTCAAACCTCCGGGGACTACACCTTC
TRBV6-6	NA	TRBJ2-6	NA	CASTWGSSGANVLTF	TGTGCCAGCACCTGGGGAAGCTCTGGGGCCAACGTCCTGACTTTC
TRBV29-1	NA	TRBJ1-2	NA	CSVSREFSYGYTF	TGCAGCGTTTCCAGGGAATTTTCCTATGGCTACACCTTC
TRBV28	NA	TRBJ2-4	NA	CASSLSFTAVAKNIQYF	TGTGCCAGCAGTTTATCTTTTACTGCAGTAGCCAAAAACATTCAGTACTTC
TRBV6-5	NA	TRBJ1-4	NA	CASSYDRDGEKLFF	TGTGCCAGCAGTTATGACAGAGACGGTGAAAAACTGTTTTTT
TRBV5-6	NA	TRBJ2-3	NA	CASSSTRPAIGDTQYF	TGTGCCAGCAGCTCGACTAGGCCGGCGATTGGAGATACGCAGTATTTT
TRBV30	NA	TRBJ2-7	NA	CARSGQFSYEQYF	TGTGCCCGATCTGGACAGTTCTCCTACGAGCAGTACTTC
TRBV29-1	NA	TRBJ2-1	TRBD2	CSVSLASGSIYEQFF	TGCAGCGTTTCTTTGGCTAGCGGGAGTATTTATGAGCAGTTCTTC
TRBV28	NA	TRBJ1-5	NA	CASSLIGQGKSQPQHF	TGTGCCAGCAGTTTAATAGGTCAGGGTAAGAGTCAGCCCCAGCATTTT
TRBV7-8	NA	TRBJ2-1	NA	CASSPPWDEQFF	TGTGCCAGCAGCCCACCGTGGGATGAGCAGTTCTTC
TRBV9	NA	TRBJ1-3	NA	CASSPSGEGNTIYF	TGTGCCAGCAGCCCCTCAGGGGAAGGAAACACCATATATTTT
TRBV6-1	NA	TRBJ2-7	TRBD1	CASSERWDRVYEQYF	TGTGCCAGCAGTGAAAGGTGGGACAGGGTCTACGAGCAGTACTTC
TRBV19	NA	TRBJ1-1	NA	CASSIGTAFAEAFF	TGTGCCAGTAGTATAGGTACAGCCTTCGCTGAAGCTTTCTTT
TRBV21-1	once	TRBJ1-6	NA	CASSNRDNSPLHF	TGTGCCAGCAGCAACAGGGATAATTCACCCCTCCACTTT
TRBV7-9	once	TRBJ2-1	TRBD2	CASTHPTSGSNEQFF	TGTGCCAGCACCCACCCCACTAGCGGGAGTAATGAGCAGTTCTTC
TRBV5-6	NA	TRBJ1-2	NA	CASSLGGGSVGYTF	TGTGCCAGCAGCTTGGGTGGAGGTTCGGTCGGCTACACCTTC
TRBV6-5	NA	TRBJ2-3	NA	CASSYSLESTDTQYF	TGTGCCAGCAGTTACTCTCTCGAAAGCACAGATACGCAGTATTTT
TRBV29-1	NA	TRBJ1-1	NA	CSVQGLMNTEAFF	TGCAGCGTTCAGGGGCTAATGAACACTGAAGCTTTCTTT
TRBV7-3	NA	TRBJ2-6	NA	CASSLGSSGANVLTF	TGTGCCAGCAGCTTAGGGAGCTCTGGGGCCAACGTCCTGACTTTC
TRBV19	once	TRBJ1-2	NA	CASTRGGYYGYTF	TGTGCCAGTACCCGGGGGGGGTACTATGGCTACACCTTC
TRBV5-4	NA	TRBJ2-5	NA	CASSLPREETQYF	TGTGCCAGCAGCCTCCCCAGGGAGGAGACCCAGTACTTC
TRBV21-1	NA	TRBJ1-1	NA	CASSQKAGEGRVTEAFF	TGTGCCAGCAGCCAAAAAGCGGGCGAGGGGCGAGTTACTGAAGCTTTCTTT
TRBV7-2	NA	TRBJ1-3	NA	CASSQATGNTIYF	TGTGCCAGCAGCCAAGCTACGGGAAACACCATATATTTT
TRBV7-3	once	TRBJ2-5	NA	CASSPVLGDQETQYF	TGTGCCAGCAGCCCTGTCTTGGGGGACCAAGAGACCCAGTACTTC
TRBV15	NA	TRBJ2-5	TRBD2	CATSMAGGGRETQYF	TGTGCCACCAGCATGGCGGGAGGGGGCCGTGAGACCCAGTACTTC
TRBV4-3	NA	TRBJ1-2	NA	CASSQVGGLSGYTF	TGCGCCAGCAGCCAAGTGGGGGGTTTGAGCGGCTACACCTTC
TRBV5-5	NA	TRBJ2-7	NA	CASSRDSVISYEQYF	TGTGCCAGCAGTCGGGACTCCGTGATTAGCTACGAGCAGTACTTC
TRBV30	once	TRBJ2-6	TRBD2	CAWSRGGRASGANVLTF	TGTGCCTGGAGCCGTGGCGGGAGGGCTTCTGGGGCCAACGTCCTGACTTTC
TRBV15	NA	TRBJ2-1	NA	CATSRDRVNEQFF	TGTGCCACCAGCAGAGACCGAGTCAATGAGCAGTTCTTC
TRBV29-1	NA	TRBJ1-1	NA	CSARRGGGSTEAFF	TGCAGCGCCCGGCGGGGCGGTGGAAGCACTGAAGCTTTCTTT
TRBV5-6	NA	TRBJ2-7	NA	CASSLAGVLYEQYF	TGTGCCAGCAGCTTGGCGGGAGTCCTTTACGAGCAGTACTTC
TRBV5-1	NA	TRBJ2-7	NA	CASRSGTMVDFEQYF	TGCGCCAGCAGGTCCGGGACAATGGTCGATTTCGAGCAGTATTTC
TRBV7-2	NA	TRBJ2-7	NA	CASSPRQGTAYEQYF	TGTGCCAGCAGCCCGAGGCAGGGGACCGCCTACGAGCAGTACTTC
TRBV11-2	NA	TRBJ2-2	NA	CASNRQGLGDRRELFF	TGTGCCAGCAACCGCCAGGGTTTGGGGGATCGGAGGGAGCTGTTTTTT
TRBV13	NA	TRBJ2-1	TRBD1	CASSLGRGLDNEQFF	TGTGCCAGCAGCCTCGGCAGGGGGCTGGACAATGAGCAGTTCTTC
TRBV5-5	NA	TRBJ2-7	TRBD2	CASSFGASGSSYEQYF	TGTGCCAGCAGCTTCGGGGCTAGCGGGAGCTCCTACGAGCAGTACTTC
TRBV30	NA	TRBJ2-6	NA	CASSGGSGANVLTF	TGTGCCTCCTCAGGCGGATCTGGGGCCAACGTCCTGACTTTC
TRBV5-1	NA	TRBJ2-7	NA	CASSLVVGPNEQYF	TGCGCCAGCAGCTTGGTGGTGGGGCCTAACGAGCAGTACTTC
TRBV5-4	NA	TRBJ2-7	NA	CASSLYGEQYF	TGTGCCAGCAGCTTGTATGGCGAGCAGTACTTC
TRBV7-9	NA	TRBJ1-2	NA	CASSLTGDFGYTF	TGTGCCAGCAGCCTAACGGGGGATTTTGGCTACACCTTC
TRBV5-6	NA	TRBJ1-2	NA	CASSFDSPNYGYTF	TGTGCCAGCAGCTTTGACAGCCCTAACTATGGCTACACCTTC
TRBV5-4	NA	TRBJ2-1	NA	CASSSRDSNEQFF	TGTGCCAGCAGCTCCCGGGACTCCAATGAGCAGTTCTTC
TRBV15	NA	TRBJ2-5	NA	CATSRFDGRQETQYF	TGTGCCACCAGCAGATTCGACGGTCGACAAGAGACCCAGTACTTC
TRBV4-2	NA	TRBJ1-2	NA	CASSPLTGNYGYTF	TGTGCCAGCAGCCCCCTAACAGGGAACTATGGCTACACCTTC